Sequencing of this TCR beta chain was carried out in a study of T cell responses to AZD1222 COVID-19 vaccine. The CDR3 loop spans 15 amino acids. Trimming shortened V by 3 bases and J by 1 base, and 10 bases separated the two germline ends. From germline, CDR1 is MNHEY and CDR2 SMNVEV (reference sequence). Clones were read by immunoSEQ multiplex PCR, and TCRdb kept only the in-frame ones, dropping some. This table holds about 140,000 clones, more than 85% found once. The V and J genes are TRBV27 and TRBJ1-5; D ambiguous. The source material was peripheral blood, sampled after recovery from COVID-19. The origin of this receptor is an adult who had recovered from COVID-19. This chain's CDR3 is CASSLAAASNQPQHF. CDR3 DNA sequence: TGTGCCAGCAGTTTGGCGGCCGCGAGCAATCAGCCCCAGCATTTT.